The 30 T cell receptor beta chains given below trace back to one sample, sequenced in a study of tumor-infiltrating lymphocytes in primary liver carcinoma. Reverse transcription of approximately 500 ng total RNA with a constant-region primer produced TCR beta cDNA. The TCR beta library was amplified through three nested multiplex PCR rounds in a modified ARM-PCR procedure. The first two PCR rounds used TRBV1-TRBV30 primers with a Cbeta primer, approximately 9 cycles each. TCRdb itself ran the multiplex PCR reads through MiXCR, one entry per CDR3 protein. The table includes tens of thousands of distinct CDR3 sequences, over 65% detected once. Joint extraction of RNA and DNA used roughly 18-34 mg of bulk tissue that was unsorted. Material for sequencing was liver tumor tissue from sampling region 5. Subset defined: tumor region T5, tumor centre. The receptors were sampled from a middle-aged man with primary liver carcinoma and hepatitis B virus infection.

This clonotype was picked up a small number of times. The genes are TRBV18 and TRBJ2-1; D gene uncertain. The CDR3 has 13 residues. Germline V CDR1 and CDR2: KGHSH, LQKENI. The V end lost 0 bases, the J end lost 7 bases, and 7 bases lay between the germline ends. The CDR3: CASSPPSGNEQFF. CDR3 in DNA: TGTGCCAGCTCACCACCGTCAGGTAATGAGCAGTTCTTC. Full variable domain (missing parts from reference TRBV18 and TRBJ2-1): NAGVMQNPRHLVRRRGQEARLRCSPMKGHSHVYWYRQLPEEGLKFMVYLQKENIIDESGMPKERFSAEFPKEGPSILRIQQVVRGDSAAYFCASSPPSGNEQFFGPGTRLTVL.

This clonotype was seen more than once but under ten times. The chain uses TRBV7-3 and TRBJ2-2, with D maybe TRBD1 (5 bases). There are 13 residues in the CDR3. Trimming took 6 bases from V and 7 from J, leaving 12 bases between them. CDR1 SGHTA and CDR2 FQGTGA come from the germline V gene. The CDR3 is CASSSQADGELFF. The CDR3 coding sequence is TGTGCCAGCAGTTCACAGGCGGACGGGGAGCTGTTTTTT.

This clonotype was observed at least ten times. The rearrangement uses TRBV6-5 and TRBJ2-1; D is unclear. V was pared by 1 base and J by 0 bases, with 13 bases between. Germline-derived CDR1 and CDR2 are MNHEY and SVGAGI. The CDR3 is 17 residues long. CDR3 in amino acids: CASSYLREGGSYNEQFF. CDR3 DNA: TGTGCCAGCAGTTACTTGCGCGAAGGTGGCTCCTACAATGAGCAGTTCTTC.

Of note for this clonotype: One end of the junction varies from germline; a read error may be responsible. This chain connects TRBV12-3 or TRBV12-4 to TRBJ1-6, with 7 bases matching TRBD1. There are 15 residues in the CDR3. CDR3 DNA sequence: TGTGCCAGCAGTTCCACGACAGGGTGTATTTCACCCTTCCACTTT. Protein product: CASSSTTGCISPFHF.

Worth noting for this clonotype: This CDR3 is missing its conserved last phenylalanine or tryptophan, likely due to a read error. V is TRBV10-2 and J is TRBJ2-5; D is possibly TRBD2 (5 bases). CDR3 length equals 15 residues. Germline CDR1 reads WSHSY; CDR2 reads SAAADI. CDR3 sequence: CASCEGLPIQETQYI. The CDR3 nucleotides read TGCGCCAGCTGTGAAGGACTGCCCATCCAAGAGACCCAGTACATC.

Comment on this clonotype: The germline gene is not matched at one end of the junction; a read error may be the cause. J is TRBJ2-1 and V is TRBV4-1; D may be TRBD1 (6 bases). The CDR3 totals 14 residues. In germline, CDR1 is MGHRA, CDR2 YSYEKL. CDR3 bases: TGCGCCAGCAGCCAAGAAAGGGGGTACAATGAGCACTTCTTC. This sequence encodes CASSQERGYNEHFF.

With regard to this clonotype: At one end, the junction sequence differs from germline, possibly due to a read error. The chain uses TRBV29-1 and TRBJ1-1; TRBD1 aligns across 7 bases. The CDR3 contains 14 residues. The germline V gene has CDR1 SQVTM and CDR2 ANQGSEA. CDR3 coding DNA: TGCAGCACATCCACCGGGGGACAGAACACTGATGCTTTCTTT. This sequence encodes CSTSTGGQNTDAFF.

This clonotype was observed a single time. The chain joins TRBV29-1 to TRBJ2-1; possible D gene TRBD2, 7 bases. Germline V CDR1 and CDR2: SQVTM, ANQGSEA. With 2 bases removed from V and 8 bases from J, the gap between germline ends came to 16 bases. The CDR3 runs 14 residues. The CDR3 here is CSVERTSEGDEQFF. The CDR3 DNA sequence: TGCAGCGTTGAAAGAACTAGCGAGGGGGATGAGCAGTTCTTC.

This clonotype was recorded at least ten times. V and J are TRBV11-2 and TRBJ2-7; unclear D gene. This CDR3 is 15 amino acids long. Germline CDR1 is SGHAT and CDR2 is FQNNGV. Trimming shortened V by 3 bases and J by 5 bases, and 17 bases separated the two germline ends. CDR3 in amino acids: CASSLVSLSQDEQYF. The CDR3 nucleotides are TGTGCCAGCAGCTTGGTATCTTTGTCTCAGGACGAGCAGTACTTC. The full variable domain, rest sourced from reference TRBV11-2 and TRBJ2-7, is EAGVAQSPRYKIIEKRQSVAFWCNPISGHATLYWYQQILGQGPKLLIQFQNNGVVDDSQLPKDRFSAERLKGVDSTLKIQPAKLEDSAVYLCASSLVSLSQDEQYFGPGTRLTVT.

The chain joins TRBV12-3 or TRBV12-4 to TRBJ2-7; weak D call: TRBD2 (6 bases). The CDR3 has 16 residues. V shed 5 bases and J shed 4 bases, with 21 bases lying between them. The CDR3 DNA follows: TGTGCCAGCAGTCTATTAGCGGCATGGCCTCCTTACGAGCAGTACTTC. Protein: CASSLLAAWPPYEQYF.

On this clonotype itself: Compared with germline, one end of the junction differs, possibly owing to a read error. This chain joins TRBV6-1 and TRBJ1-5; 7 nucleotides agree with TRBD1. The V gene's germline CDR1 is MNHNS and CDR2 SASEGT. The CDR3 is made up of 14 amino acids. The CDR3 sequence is CSSSVRGQDQPQHF. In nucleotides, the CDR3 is TGTTCCAGCAGTGTAAGAGGACAGGATCAGCCCCAGCATTTT.

The CDR3 DNA sequence: TGCGGCGCTGGAAAGGGAACGAACATTGTAGCTTTCTTT. As protein: CGAGKGTNIVAFF. This chain links TRBV29-1 with TRBJ1-1; unclear D gene. The V gene's germline CDR1 is SQVTM and CDR2 ANQGSEA. This CDR3 region has 13 residues.

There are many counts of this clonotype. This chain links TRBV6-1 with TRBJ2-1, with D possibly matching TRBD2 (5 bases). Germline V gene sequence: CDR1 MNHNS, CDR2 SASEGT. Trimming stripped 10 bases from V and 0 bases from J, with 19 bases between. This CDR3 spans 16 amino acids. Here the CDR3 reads CATLGDQADSYNEQFF. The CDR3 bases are TGTGCCACCCTGGGCGATCAAGCGGACTCCTACAATGAGCAGTTCTTC.

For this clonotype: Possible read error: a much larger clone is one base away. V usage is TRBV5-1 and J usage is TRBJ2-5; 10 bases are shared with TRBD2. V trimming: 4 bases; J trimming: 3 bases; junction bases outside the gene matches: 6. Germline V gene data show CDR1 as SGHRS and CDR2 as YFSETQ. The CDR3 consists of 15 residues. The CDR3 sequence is CASSTGTSEKETQYF. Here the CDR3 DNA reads TGCGCCAGCAGCACCGGGACTAGCGAGAAAGAGACCCAGTACTTC.

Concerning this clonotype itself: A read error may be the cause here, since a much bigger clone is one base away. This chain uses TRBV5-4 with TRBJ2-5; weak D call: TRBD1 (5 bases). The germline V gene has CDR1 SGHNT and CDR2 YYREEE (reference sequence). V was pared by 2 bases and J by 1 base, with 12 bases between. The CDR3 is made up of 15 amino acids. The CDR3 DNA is TGTGCCAGCAGCTTCCGCATAGGGGCCCAAGAGACCCAGTACTTC. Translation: CASSFRIGAQETQYF.

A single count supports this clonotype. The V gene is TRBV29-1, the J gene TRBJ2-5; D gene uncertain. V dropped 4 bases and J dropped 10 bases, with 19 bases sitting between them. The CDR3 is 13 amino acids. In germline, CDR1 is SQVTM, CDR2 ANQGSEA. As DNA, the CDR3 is TGCAGCGTTGGTGGGAAGTCCGCTAAGATCCAGTACTTC. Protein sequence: CSVGGKSAKIQYF.

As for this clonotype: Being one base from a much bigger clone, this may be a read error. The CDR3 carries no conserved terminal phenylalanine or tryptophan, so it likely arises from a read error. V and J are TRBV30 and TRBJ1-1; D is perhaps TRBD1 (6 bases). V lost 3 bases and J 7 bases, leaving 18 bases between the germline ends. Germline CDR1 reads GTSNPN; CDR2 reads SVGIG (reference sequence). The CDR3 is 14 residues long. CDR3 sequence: CAWSGRGGLGEAFL. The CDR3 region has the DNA TGTGCCTGGAGCGGTCGGGGGGGGCTGGGTGAAGCTTTCCTT.

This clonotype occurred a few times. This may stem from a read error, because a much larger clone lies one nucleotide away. CDR3 sequence (DNA): TGTGCCATCTGGGCGGGAGGCCTCGGAGATACGCAGTATTTT. It specifies CAIWAGGLGDTQYF. This chain connects TRBV10-3 to TRBJ2-3; TRBD2 matches at 8 bases. Trimming took 8 bases from V and 5 from J; bases not matched to a gene: 9. Germline V gene data show CDR1 as ENHRY and CDR2 as SYGVKD. The length of the CDR3 is 14 residues.

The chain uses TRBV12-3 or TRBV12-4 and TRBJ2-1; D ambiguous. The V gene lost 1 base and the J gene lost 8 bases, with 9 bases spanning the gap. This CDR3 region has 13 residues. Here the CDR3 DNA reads TGTGCCAGCAGTTTAGGGCTGAAGGATGAGCAGTTCTTC. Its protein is CASSLGLKDEQFF.

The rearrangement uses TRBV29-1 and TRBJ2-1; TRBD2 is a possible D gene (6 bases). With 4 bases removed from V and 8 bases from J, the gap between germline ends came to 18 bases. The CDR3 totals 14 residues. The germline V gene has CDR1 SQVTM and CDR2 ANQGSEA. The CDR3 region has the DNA TGCAGCGTTGGGGAGGTCCCACCGTACTATGAGCAGTTCTTC. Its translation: CSVGEVPPYYEQFF.

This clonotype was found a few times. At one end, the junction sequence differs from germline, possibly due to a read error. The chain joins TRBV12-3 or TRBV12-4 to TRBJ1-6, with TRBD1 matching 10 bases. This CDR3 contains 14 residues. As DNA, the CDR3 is TGTGCCAACAGTGGTACGGGACAGGGGATACCCCTCCACTTT. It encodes CANSGTGQGIPLHF.

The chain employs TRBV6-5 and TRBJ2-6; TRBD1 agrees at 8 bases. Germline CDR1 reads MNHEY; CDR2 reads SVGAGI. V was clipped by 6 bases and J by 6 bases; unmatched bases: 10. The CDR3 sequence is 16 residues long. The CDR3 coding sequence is TGTGCCAGCAGGACAGGGGACAGATCAGAGGCCAACGTCCTGACTTTC. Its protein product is CASRTGDRSEANVLTF.

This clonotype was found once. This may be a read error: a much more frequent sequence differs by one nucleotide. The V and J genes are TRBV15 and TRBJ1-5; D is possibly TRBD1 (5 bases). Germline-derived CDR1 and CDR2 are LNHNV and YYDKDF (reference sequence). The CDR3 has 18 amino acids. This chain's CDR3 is CATASRGTATYSNQPHHF. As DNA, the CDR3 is TGTGCCACCGCATCTAGAGGGACCGCGACGTATAGCAATCAGCCCCATCATTTT.

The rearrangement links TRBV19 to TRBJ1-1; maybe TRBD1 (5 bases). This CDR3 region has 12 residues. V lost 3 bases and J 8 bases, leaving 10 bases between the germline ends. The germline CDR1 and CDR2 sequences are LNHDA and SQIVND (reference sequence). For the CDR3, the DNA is TGTGCCAGTAGTATTATTTGGGGCGAAGCTTTCTTT. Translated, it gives CASSIIWGEAFF.

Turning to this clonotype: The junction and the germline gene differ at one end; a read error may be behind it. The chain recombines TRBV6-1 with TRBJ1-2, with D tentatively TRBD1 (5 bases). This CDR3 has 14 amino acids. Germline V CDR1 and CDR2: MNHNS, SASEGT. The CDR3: CATLMIGVGYDYTF. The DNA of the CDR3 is TGTGCCACTCTCATGATAGGGGTGGGTTATGACTACACCTTC.

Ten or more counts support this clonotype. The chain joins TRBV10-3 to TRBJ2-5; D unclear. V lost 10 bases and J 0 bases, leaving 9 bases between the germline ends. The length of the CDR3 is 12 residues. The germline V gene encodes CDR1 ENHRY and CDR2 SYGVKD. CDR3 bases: TGTGCCACCCGAACGGACCAAGAGACCCAGTACTTC. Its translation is CATRTDQETQYF.

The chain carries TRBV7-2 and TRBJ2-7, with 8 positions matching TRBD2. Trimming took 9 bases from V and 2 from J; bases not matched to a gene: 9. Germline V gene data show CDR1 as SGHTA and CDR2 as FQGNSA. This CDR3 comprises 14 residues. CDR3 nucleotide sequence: TGTGCCAGTAGCCGGACTAGCTGGACCTACGAGCAGTACTTC. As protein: CASSRTSWTYEQYF.

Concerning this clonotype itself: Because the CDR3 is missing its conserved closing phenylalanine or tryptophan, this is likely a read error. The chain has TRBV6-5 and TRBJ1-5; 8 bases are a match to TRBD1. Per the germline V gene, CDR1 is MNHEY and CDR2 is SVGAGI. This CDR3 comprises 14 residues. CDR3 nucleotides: TGTGACAGCAGGACAGGGTGCTTTAATCAGCCCCAGCATTGT. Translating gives CDSRTGCFNQPQHC.

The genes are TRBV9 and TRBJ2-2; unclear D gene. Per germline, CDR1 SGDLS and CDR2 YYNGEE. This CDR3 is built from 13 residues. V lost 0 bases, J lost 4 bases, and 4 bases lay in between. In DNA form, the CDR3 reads TGTGCCAGCAGCGTAGGGGCCACCGGGGAGCTGTTTTTT. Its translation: CASSVGATGELFF.

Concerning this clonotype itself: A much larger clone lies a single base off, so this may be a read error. DNA of the CDR3: TGTGCCAGCAGTTTCGGTGTCAGGTACCAAGAGATCCAGTACTTC. Its translation is CASSFGVRYQEIQYF. This sequence joins TRBV28 and TRBJ2-5, with no clear D. This CDR3 region has 15 residues. Germline V CDR1 and CDR2: MDHEN, SYDVKM.